The 9 T cell receptor beta chains reported below all come from one sample, sequenced in a study of OX40 agonist ivuxolimab in advanced cancers. The assay was immunoSEQ multiplex PCR, and TCRdb's table has in-frame clones only and misses some. The sample includes over 80,000 clones, 86% of them seen just once. The material was CD4+ or CD8+ T cells sorted from blood, obtained in a trial of the OX40 agonist ivuxolimab. Source of these receptors: an adult with an advanced solid tumor such as melanoma, head and neck, liver or kidney cancer.

DNA of the CDR3: TGTGCCAGCAGCTTAATGCCAGGGGGTAATTCACCCCTCCACTTT. Its protein product is CASSLMPGGNSPLHF. The rearrangement links TRBV7-3 to TRBJ1-6; 7 bases align to TRBD1. In germline, CDR1 is SGHTA, CDR2 FQGTGA. The ends lost 1 base at V and 6 bases at J; junction bases unmatched: 3. This CDR3 is 15 amino acids long.

This chain joins TRBV5-4 and TRBJ2-7, with D tentatively TRBD1 or TRBD2 (6 bases each). This CDR3 has 14 amino acids. Trimming took off 4 bases at V and 2 bases at J, with 13 bases between the two ends. Germline CDR1 SGHNT, CDR2 YYREEE (reference sequence). The CDR3 sequence is CASSLGGGPYEQYF. Here the CDR3 DNA reads TGTGCCAGCAGCCTCGGAGGGGGGCCCTACGAGCAGTACTTC.

This chain links TRBV7-8 with TRBJ1-1, with D unresolved. The CDR3 length is 13 residues. Germline V gene sequence: CDR1 SGHVS, CDR2 FQNEAQ. V lost 3 bases and J lost 4, with 9 bases in between. This CDR3 is CASSFLISTEAFF. CDR3 DNA: TGTGCCAGCAGCTTTCTAATCTCCACTGAAGCTTTCTTT.

This clone is a singleton in its sample. The rearrangement links TRBV6-1 to TRBJ1-4; the D gene is possibly TRBD1 (5 bases). V was clipped by 5 bases and J by 10 bases, with 14 bases between them. CDR1 is MNHNS, CDR2 SASEGT, per germline. The CDR3 is 13 residues long. CDR3: CASSITQGGKLFF. The CDR3 bases are TGTGCCAGCAGTATCACTCAGGGTGGAAAACTGTTTTTT.

J is TRBJ1-6 and V is TRBV18; D possibly corresponds to TRBD1 (5 bases). In germline, CDR1 is KGHSH, CDR2 LQKENI. The CDR3 is 16 amino acids. Between the trimmed V and J ends, which lost 3 bases and 6 bases, there was a span of 15 bases. The CDR3, as DNA: TGTGCCAGCTCACCGCTAACCGGGGCTTCTAATTCACCCCTCCACTTT. This codes for CASSPLTGASNSPLHF.

The V gene is TRBV30, the J gene TRBJ1-1; TRBD1 is a possible D gene (5 bases). CDR3 length equals 13 residues. The germline V gene encodes CDR1 GTSNPN and CDR2 SVGIG (reference sequence). V was shortened by 2 bases and J by 1 base, with 8 bases between the two germline ends. CDR3 loop: CAWSKGTNTEAFF. CDR3 DNA: TGTGCCTGGAGTAAGGGGACGAACACTGAAGCTTTCTTT.

V is TRBV7-8 and J is TRBJ1-3; tentatively, D is TRBD1 (6 bases). Germline-derived CDR1 and CDR2 are SGHVS and FQNEAQ. The CDR3 loop spans 17 amino acids. The V gene lost 4 bases and the J gene lost 0 bases, with 16 bases spanning the gap. The CDR3 bases are TGTGCCAGCAGCTCGTACAGGGTGCCGGTCTCTGGAAACACCATATATTTT. It codes for CASSSYRVPVSGNTIYF.

This chain joins TRBV19 and TRBJ2-2; TRBD1 agrees at 10 bases. The V gene end was trimmed by 4 bases and the J gene end by 4 bases; junction bases not matched to a gene: 9. CDR1 is LNHDA, CDR2 SQIVND, per germline (reference sequence). The CDR3 has 17 residues. The CDR3 bases are TGTGCCAGTAGTAATCTCAAGGGGACAGGGGTCACCGGGGAGCTGTTTTTT. Translation: CASSNLKGTGVTGELFF.

This rearrangement joins TRBV27 to TRBJ1-2; 7 positions agree with TRBD1. The CDR3 has 14 residues. Trimming cost V 5 bases and J 7 bases; bases outside gene matches: 10. Germline V gene data show CDR1 as MNHEY and CDR2 as SMNVEV (reference sequence). The CDR3 reads CASSQKGALGGYTF. The CDR3 nucleotides are TGTGCCAGCAGTCAAAAGGGGGCCCTAGGTGGCTACACCTTC.